This T cell receptor (beta chain) was found in a study of blood T cell repertoires in COVID-19. The germline gives CDR1 MNHEY, CDR2 SMNVEV (reference sequence). The CDR3 totals 16 residues. V dropped 6 bases and J dropped 0; count of bases not matched to a gene: 7. Study processing details: Reference gene primer amplification gave estimated nucleated cell counts. Generated by immunoSEQ multiplex PCR, the TCRdb table keeps only in-frame clones and is missing some. That table supplies the V and J calls and clone size; D and trimming were determined from the DNA. The sample has tens of thousands of clones, roughly 80% seen once.

V and J are TRBV27 and TRBJ2-1; TRBD1 matches at 8 bases. Sequenced material: peripheral blood. The sequence was collected from a man older than 75 with COVID-19, enrolled during active disease. The DNA of the CDR3 is TGTGCCAGCAGACCCCGGGACAGGAGCTCCTACAATGAGCAGTTCTTC. This gives the protein CASRPRDRSSYNEQFF.